A selection of T cell receptor beta chains follows, all from one sample in a study of blood T cell repertoires in COVID-19. Using immunoSEQ multiplex PCR, the repertoire was profiled, and TCRdb retains in-frame clones only, with some absent. The sample has around 160,000 clones; around 81% are singletons. Material for sequencing was peripheral blood. The receptors here all came from a man in his fifties or sixties with active or convalescent COVID-19. The CDR3 runs from the conserved cysteine through the conserved F or W. Each record gives: CDR3 DNA, CDR3 protein, V gene, J gene, D gene, clone size. A D gene is named only where the DNA matches it firmly. Only some rows state a clone size, as once, few, many or a class for expanded clones.

CDR3nt: TGCAGCGTTGAAGATCTACTTCAAGCTCGTGGCTACACCTTC
CDR3aa: CSVEDLLQARGYTF
v_gene: TRBV29-1
j_gene: TRBJ1-2
d_gene: .
abundance: .

CDR3nt: TGCGCCAGCAGCCCTGGACAGAATGAAAAACTGTTTTTT
CDR3aa: CASSPGQNEKLFF
v_gene: TRBV5-1
j_gene: TRBJ1-4
d_gene: .
abundance: .

CDR3nt: TGTGCCAGCAGTCGGGTCACGCAAAAGGGCTACACCTTC
CDR3aa: CASSRVTQKGYTF
v_gene: TRBV28
j_gene: TRBJ1-2
d_gene: .
abundance: .

CDR3nt: TGTGCCAGTAGCGGACTAGATCATGAGCAGTTCTTC
CDR3aa: CASSGLDHEQFF
v_gene: TRBV19
j_gene: TRBJ2-1
d_gene: TRBD2
abundance: few

CDR3nt: TGTAGCGTTCCCACAGGGGGTTTGGAGTCAGTTGGCTACACCTTC
CDR3aa: CSVPTGGLESVGYTF
v_gene: TRBV29-1
j_gene: TRBJ1-2
d_gene: TRBD1
abundance: .

CDR3nt: TGTGCCAGCAGTGAAGGCAGGGGGCTATACAATGAGCAGTTCTTC
CDR3aa: CASSEGRGLYNEQFF
v_gene: TRBV25-1
j_gene: TRBJ2-1
d_gene: TRBD1
abundance: .

CDR3nt: TGTGCCAGCAGCGACACTAGCGGGAGGTTTCGTTTCTCCTACGAGCAGTACTTC
CDR3aa: CASSDTSGRFRFSYEQYF
v_gene: TRBV7-2
j_gene: TRBJ2-7
d_gene: TRBD2
abundance: .

CDR3nt: TGTGCCAGCAGCCCCCGGACAGGCACAGATACGCAGTATTTT
CDR3aa: CASSPRTGTDTQYF
v_gene: TRBV11-3
j_gene: TRBJ2-3
d_gene: .
abundance: .

CDR3nt: TGTGCCAGCAGCCAAGGTGGGCATGTGATCAATGAGCAGTTCTTC
CDR3aa: CASSQGGHVINEQFF
v_gene: TRBV4-2
j_gene: TRBJ2-1
d_gene: .
abundance: once

CDR3nt: TGTGCCAGCAGCCCCGGGACAGGGGTGAACACTGAAGCTTTCTTT
CDR3aa: CASSPGTGVNTEAFF
v_gene: TRBV3-1/TRBV3-2
j_gene: TRBJ1-1
d_gene: TRBD1
abundance: .

CDR3nt: TGTGCCAGCACTTTAGTGAACACTGAAGCTTTCTTT
CDR3aa: CASTLVNTEAFF
v_gene: TRBV6-5
j_gene: TRBJ1-1
d_gene: .
abundance: .

CDR3nt: TGCGCCAGCACCGCTAGCCGGGGGGCGCCGGGTAACACTGAAGCTTTCTTT
CDR3aa: CASTASRGAPGNTEAFF
v_gene: TRBV5-1
j_gene: TRBJ1-1
d_gene: .
abundance: .

CDR3nt: TGTGCCAGCAGCGTAGCTCTCGCAGGGTGGCGCGGCTACACCTTC
CDR3aa: CASSVALAGWRGYTF
v_gene: TRBV9
j_gene: TRBJ1-2
d_gene: .
abundance: .

CDR3nt: TGTGCCAGCAGACTGGAGGGACTTAACTATGGCTACACCTTC
CDR3aa: CASRLEGLNYGYTF
v_gene: TRBV5-5
j_gene: TRBJ1-2
d_gene: .
abundance: .

CDR3nt: TGTGCCAGCAGTTGGGACATGGGACGTTCACCCCTCCACTTT
CDR3aa: CASSWDMGRSPLHF
v_gene: TRBV6-5
j_gene: TRBJ1-6
d_gene: .
abundance: few

CDR3nt: TGTGCCAGCAGGGGACACTTTAACTATGGCTACACCTTC
CDR3aa: CASRGHFNYGYTF
v_gene: TRBV28
j_gene: TRBJ1-2
d_gene: .
abundance: .

CDR3nt: TGCGCCAGCAACAGGGAGATGAAGTACAATGAGCAGTTCTTC
CDR3aa: CASNREMKYNEQFF
v_gene: TRBV10-1
j_gene: TRBJ2-1
d_gene: .
abundance: .

CDR3nt: TGCGCCAGCAGCTATACAGGGGGCACCGGGGAGCTGTTTTTT
CDR3aa: CASSYTGGTGELFF
v_gene: TRBV5-1
j_gene: TRBJ2-2
d_gene: TRBD1
abundance: .

CDR3nt: TGCGCCAGCAGCCAAGATTGGGGACAGGGATATCAGCCCCAGCATTTT
CDR3aa: CASSQDWGQGYQPQHF
v_gene: TRBV4-3
j_gene: TRBJ1-5
d_gene: TRBD1
abundance: .

CDR3nt: TGTGCCAGCAGCCAACAGGGACTGGGGCATCAAACGCAGTATTTT
CDR3aa: CASSQQGLGHQTQYF
v_gene: TRBV3-1/TRBV3-2
j_gene: TRBJ2-3
d_gene: .
abundance: .

CDR3nt: TGTGCCAGCAGTCTCAGCCGGGACTCGTACAATGAGCAGTTCTTC
CDR3aa: CASSLSRDSYNEQFF
v_gene: TRBV7-7
j_gene: TRBJ2-1
d_gene: .
abundance: once

CDR3nt: TGTGCCAGCAGTTCTAGCGGGAGGGCAGATACGCAGTATTTT
CDR3aa: CASSSSGRADTQYF
v_gene: TRBV28
j_gene: TRBJ2-3
d_gene: TRBD2
abundance: once

CDR3nt: TGTGCCAGCAGCCAATCGGGACTAGCGGGGCCGGTCCAAGAGACCCAGTACTTC
CDR3aa: CASSQSGLAGPVQETQYF
v_gene: TRBV3-1/TRBV3-2
j_gene: TRBJ2-5
d_gene: TRBD2
abundance: .

CDR3nt: TGTGCCAGCATGCCGACAGCCCGGGGGACTGAAGCTTTCTTT
CDR3aa: CASMPTARGTEAFF
v_gene: TRBV6-4
j_gene: TRBJ1-1
d_gene: .
abundance: .

CDR3nt: TGTGCCACCAGTGACCCGCTAGCGGGAGTGCTAGATACGCAGTATTTT
CDR3aa: CATSDPLAGVLDTQYF
v_gene: TRBV24-1
j_gene: TRBJ2-3
d_gene: TRBD2
abundance: .

CDR3nt: TGTGCCAGCAGCTCTAACCCCCGCACTGAAGCTTTCTTT
CDR3aa: CASSSNPRTEAFF
v_gene: TRBV7-3
j_gene: TRBJ1-1
d_gene: .
abundance: .

CDR3nt: TGTGCCAGCAGGACGGACAGGTTTTTTCACAATGAGCAGTTCTTC
CDR3aa: CASRTDRFFHNEQFF
v_gene: TRBV28
j_gene: TRBJ2-1
d_gene: TRBD1
abundance: once

CDR3nt: TGTGCCAGCAGCAGAGGGGGCTTTCTAGAGACCCAGTACTTC
CDR3aa: CASSRGGFLETQYF
v_gene: TRBV7-9
j_gene: TRBJ2-5
d_gene: TRBD1
abundance: .

CDR3nt: TGTGCCAGCAGTGTTCTACGGGGTGGAAATGAGCAGTTCTTC
CDR3aa: CASSVLRGGNEQFF
v_gene: TRBV2
j_gene: TRBJ2-1
d_gene: .
abundance: .

CDR3nt: TGCAGCGTTGGGGGACTAGCGGGACGCACAGATACGCAGTATTTT
CDR3aa: CSVGGLAGRTDTQYF
v_gene: TRBV29-1
j_gene: TRBJ2-3
d_gene: TRBD2
abundance: .

CDR3nt: TGTGCCAGCAGTTACAGGCCGGAGGAAAAACTGTTTTTT
CDR3aa: CASSYRPEEKLFF
v_gene: TRBV6-5
j_gene: TRBJ1-4
d_gene: .
abundance: .

CDR3nt: TGTGCCAGTAGTATAACAGGGCGGGCACCCCTCCACTTT
CDR3aa: CASSITGRAPLHF
v_gene: TRBV19
j_gene: TRBJ1-6
d_gene: .
abundance: .

CDR3nt: TGTGCCAGCAGCCTCATGGGACTGGGGCGCAGGGAGACCCAGTACTTC
CDR3aa: CASSLMGLGRRETQYF
v_gene: TRBV14
j_gene: TRBJ2-5
d_gene: .
abundance: .

CDR3nt: TGTGCCAGCAGTTTACCCTATCTCTATGGCTACACCTTC
CDR3aa: CASSLPYLYGYTF
v_gene: TRBV28
j_gene: TRBJ1-2
d_gene: .
abundance: .

CDR3nt: TGCGCCAGCAGCCAAGTTTTAGGTTCAGGGACAGCAAATCAAGCTTTCTTT
CDR3aa: CASSQVLGSGTANQAFF
v_gene: TRBV4-1
j_gene: TRBJ1-1
d_gene: TRBD1
abundance: .

CDR3nt: TGTGCCAGCAGTTTATCAACCTCGGACAGGGGGTCCTACGAGCAGTACTTC
CDR3aa: CASSLSTSDRGSYEQYF
v_gene: TRBV27
j_gene: TRBJ2-7
d_gene: TRBD1
abundance: .

CDR3nt: TGTGCCAGCAGCCGATATGGGACAGGTGAAGGAGGAGAAGCTTTCTTT
CDR3aa: CASSRYGTGEGGEAFF
v_gene: TRBV6-6
j_gene: TRBJ1-1
d_gene: TRBD1
abundance: .

CDR3nt: TGTGCCAGCAGCCTACGGGAGGGCCTAGATACGCAGTATTTT
CDR3aa: CASSLREGLDTQYF
v_gene: TRBV7-9
j_gene: TRBJ2-3
d_gene: TRBD2
abundance: .

CDR3nt: TGTGCCAGCAGCTTGACAGCCGGAAACACCATATATTTT
CDR3aa: CASSLTAGNTIYF
v_gene: TRBV7-6
j_gene: TRBJ1-3
d_gene: .
abundance: .

CDR3nt: TGCGCCAGCAGCCAAGATGGCGGGAGCAATCAGCCCCAGCATTTT
CDR3aa: CASSQDGGSNQPQHF
v_gene: TRBV4-1
j_gene: TRBJ1-5
d_gene: .
abundance: .

CDR3nt: TGTGCCAGCAGCTTAATAGCGTACGAGCAGTACTTC
CDR3aa: CASSLIAYEQYF
v_gene: TRBV7-8
j_gene: TRBJ2-7
d_gene: .
abundance: .

CDR3nt: TGTGCCAGCTCACCAGGACAGGGGGCAGGCTATGGCTACACCTTC
CDR3aa: CASSPGQGAGYGYTF
v_gene: TRBV18
j_gene: TRBJ1-2
d_gene: TRBD1
abundance: .

CDR3nt: TGTGCCAGCAGCTCCGGACAGGGGAGCGGCTATGGCTACACCTTC
CDR3aa: CASSSGQGSGYGYTF
v_gene: TRBV7-9
j_gene: TRBJ1-2
d_gene: TRBD1
abundance: few

CDR3nt: TGTGCCAGCTCACGGGCCATTAATGAAAAACTGTTTTTT
CDR3aa: CASSRAINEKLFF
v_gene: TRBV18
j_gene: TRBJ1-4
d_gene: .
abundance: .

CDR3nt: TGCAGTGCTAGTCCAACACTAGAAAAACTGTTTTTT
CDR3aa: CSASPTLEKLFF
v_gene: TRBV20-1
j_gene: TRBJ1-4
d_gene: .
abundance: .

CDR3nt: TGTGCCAGCAGTCAAAACAGGGGTACAGATACGCAGTATTTT
CDR3aa: CASSQNRGTDTQYF
v_gene: TRBV2
j_gene: TRBJ2-3
d_gene: TRBD1
abundance: .